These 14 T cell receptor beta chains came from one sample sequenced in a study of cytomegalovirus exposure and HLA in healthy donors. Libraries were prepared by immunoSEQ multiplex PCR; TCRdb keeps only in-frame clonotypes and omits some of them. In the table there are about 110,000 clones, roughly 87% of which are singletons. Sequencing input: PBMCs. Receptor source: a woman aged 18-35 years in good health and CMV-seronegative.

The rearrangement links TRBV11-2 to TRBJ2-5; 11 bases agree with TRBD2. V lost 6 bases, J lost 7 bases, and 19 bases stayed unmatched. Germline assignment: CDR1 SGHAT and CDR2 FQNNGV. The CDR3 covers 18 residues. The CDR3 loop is CASRPHPLAGDWGRTQYF. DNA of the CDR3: TGTGCCAGCAGACCCCACCCACTAGCGGGAGATTGGGGGAGGACCCAGTACTTC.

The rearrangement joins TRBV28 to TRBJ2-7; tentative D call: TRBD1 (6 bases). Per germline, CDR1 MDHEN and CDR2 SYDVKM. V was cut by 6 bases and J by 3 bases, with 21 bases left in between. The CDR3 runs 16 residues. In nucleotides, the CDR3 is TGTGCCAGCAGCGTTGGGGGCGCGATGCGGCTCTACGAGCAGTACTTC. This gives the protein CASSVGGAMRLYEQYF.

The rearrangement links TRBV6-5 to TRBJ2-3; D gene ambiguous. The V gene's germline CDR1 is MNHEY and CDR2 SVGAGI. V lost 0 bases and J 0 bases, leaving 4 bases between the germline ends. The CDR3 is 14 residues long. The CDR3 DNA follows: TGTGCCAGCAGTTACTCTCTAAGCACAGATACGCAGTATTTT. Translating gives CASSYSLSTDTQYF.

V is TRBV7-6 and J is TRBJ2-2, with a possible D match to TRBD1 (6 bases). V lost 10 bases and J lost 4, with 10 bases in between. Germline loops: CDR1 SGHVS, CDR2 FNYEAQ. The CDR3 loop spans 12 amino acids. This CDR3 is CATSRGTGELFF. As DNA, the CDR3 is TGTGCCACCTCCAGGGGCACCGGGGAGCTGTTTTTT. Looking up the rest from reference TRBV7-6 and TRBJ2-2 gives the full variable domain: GAGVSQSPRYKVTKRGQDVALRCDPISGHVSLYWYRQALGQGPEFLTYFNYEAQQDKSGLPNDRFSAERPEGSISTLTIQRTEQRDSAMYRCATSRGTGELFFGEGSRLTVL.

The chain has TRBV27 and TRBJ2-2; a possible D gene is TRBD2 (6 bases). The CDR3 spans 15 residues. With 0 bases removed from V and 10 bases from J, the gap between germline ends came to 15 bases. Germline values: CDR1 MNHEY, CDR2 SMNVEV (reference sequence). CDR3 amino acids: CASSLSLAQGEELFF. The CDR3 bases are TGTGCCAGCAGTTTATCCCTAGCGCAGGGTGAGGAGCTGTTTTTT.

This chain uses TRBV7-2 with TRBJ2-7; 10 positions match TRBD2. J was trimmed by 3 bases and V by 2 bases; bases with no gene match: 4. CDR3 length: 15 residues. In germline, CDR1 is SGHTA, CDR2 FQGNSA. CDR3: CASSLSLAGDYEQYF. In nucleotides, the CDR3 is TGTGCCAGCAGCTTAAGCCTAGCGGGAGACTACGAGCAGTACTTC.

The chain's CDR3 is CASSLSGRAGEQYF. Here the CDR3 DNA reads TGTGCCAGCAGCCTTAGCGGGAGGGCCGGCGAGCAGTACTTC. The V call is TRBV7-9, the J call TRBJ2-7, with TRBD2 matching 11 bases. CDR1 and CDR2 from the germline V gene are SEHNR and FQNEAQ (reference sequence). With 5 bases clipped from V and 6 bases from J, the junction kept 6 bases outside the gene matches. The CDR3 has 14 amino acids.

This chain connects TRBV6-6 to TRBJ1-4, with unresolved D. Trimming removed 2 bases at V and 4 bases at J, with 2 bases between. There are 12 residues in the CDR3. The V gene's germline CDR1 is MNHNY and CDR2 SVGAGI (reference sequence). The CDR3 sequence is CASSYLNEKLFF. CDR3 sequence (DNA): TGTGCCAGCAGTTACCTTAATGAAAAACTGTTTTTT.

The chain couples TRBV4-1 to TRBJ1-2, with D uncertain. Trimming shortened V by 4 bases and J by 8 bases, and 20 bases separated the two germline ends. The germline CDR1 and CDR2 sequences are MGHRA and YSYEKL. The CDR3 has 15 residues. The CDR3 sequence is CASSRGTTGTGGYTF. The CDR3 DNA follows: TGCGCCAGCAGCCGGGGAACGACGGGAACGGGGGGCTACACCTTC.

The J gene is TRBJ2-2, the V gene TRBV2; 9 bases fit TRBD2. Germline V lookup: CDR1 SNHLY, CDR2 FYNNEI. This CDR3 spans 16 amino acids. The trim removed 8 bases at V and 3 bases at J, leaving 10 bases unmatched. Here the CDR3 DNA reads TGTGCCAGCGGCGGACATCGCGGGGGGGACACCGGGGAGCTGTTTTTT. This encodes CASGGHRGGDTGELFF.

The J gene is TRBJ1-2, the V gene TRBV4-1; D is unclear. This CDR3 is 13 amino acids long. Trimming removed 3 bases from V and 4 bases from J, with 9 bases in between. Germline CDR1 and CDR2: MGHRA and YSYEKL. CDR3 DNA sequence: TGCGCCAGCAGCCAGAGAGAGAGCTATGGCTACACCTTC. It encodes CASSQRESYGYTF.

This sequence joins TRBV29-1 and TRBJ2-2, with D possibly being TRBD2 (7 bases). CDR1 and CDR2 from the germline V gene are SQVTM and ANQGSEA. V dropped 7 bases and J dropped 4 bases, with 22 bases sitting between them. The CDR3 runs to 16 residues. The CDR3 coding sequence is TGCAGCGCGACCCCTTGGGTGGGAGGGGGCACCGGGGAGCTGTTTTTT. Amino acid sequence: CSATPWVGGGTGELFF.

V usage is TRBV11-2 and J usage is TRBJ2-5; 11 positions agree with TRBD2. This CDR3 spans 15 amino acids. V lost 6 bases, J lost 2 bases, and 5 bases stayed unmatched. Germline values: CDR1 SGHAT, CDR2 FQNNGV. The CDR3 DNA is TGTGCCAGCAGTAGAACTAGCGGGGGACAAGAGACCCAGTACTTC. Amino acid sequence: CASSRTSGGQETQYF.

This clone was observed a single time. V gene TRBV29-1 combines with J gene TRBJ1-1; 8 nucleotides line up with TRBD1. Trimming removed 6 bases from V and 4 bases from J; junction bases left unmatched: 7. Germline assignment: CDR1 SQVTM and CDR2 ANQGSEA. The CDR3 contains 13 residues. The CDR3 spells CSVPDRASTEAFF. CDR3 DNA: TGCAGCGTGCCGGACAGGGCAAGCACTGAAGCTTTCTTT.